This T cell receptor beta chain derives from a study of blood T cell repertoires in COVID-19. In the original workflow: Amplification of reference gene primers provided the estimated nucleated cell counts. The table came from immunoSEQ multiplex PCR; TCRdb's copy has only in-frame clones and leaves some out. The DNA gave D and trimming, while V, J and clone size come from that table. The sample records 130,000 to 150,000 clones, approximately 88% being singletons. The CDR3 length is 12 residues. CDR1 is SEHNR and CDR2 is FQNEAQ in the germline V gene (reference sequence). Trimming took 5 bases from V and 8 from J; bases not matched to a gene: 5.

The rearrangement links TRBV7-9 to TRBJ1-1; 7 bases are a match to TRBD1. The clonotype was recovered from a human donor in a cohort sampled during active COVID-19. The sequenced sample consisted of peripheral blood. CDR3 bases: TGTGCCAGCAGCCCCCTACAGGGGGAAGCTTTCTTT. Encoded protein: CASSPLQGEAFF.